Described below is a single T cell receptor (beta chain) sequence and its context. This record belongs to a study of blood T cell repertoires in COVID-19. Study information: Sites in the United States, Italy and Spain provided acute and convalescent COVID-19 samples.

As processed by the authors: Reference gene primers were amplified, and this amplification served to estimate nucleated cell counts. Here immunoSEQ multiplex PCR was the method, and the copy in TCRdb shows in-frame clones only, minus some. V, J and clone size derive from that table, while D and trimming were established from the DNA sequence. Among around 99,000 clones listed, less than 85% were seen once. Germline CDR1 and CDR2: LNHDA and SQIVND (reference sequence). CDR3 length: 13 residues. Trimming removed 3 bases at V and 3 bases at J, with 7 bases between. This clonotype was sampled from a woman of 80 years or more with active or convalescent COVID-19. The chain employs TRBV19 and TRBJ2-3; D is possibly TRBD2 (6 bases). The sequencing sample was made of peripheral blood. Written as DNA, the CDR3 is TGTGCCAGTAGTATGGGGAGGACAGATACGCAGTATTTT. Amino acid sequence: CASSMGRTDTQYF.